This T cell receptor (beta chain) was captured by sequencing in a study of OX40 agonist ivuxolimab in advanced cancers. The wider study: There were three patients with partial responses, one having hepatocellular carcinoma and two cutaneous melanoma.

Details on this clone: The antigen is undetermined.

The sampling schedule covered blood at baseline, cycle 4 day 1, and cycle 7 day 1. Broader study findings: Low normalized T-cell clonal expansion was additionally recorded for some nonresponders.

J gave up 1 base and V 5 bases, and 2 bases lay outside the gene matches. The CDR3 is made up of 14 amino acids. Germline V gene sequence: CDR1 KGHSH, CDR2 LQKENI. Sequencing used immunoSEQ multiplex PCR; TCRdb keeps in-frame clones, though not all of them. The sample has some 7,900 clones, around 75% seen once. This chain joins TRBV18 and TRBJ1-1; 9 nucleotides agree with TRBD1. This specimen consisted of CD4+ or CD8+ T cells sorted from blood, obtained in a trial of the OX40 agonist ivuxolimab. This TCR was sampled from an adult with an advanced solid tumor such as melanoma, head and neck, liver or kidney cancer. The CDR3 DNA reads TGTGCCAGCTCAGTGGACAGGGGGAACACTGAAGCTTTCTTT. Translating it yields CASSVDRGNTEAFF.